The present T cell receptor (beta chain) was sequenced within a study of blood T cell repertoires in COVID-19. TCRdb's table, derived via immunoSEQ multiplex PCR, lists solely in-frame clones and lacks some. The sample carries around 500,000 clones, 70% to 90% recorded once. The CDR3 covers 19 residues. Germline loops: CDR1 SGDLS, CDR2 YYNGEE. The trim removed 0 bases at V and 0 bases at J, leaving 14 bases unmatched. The sequence derives from a woman in her sixties who had recovered from COVID-19. V usage is TRBV9 and J usage is TRBJ2-7, with TRBD1 matching 8 bases. The sequenced sample consisted of PBMCs or T cells enriched from blood (not recorded which). The CDR3 DNA reads as TGTGCCAGCAGCGTAGGATTCCGACAGGGGCTCCAGACCTCCTACGAGCAGTACGTC. Its translation: CASSVGFRQGLQTSYEQYV.